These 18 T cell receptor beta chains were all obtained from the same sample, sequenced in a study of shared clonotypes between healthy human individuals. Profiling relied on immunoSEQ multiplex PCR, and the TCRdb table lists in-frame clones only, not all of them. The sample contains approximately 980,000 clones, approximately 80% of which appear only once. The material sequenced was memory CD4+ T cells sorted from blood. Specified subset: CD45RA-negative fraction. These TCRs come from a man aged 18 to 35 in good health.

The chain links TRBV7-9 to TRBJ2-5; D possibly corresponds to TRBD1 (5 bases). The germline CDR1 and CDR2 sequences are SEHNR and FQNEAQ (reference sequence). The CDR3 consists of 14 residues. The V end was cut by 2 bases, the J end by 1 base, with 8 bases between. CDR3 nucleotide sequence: TGTGCCAGCAGCTTATGGGGCAGCCAAGAGACCCAGTACTTC. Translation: CASSLWGSQETQYF.

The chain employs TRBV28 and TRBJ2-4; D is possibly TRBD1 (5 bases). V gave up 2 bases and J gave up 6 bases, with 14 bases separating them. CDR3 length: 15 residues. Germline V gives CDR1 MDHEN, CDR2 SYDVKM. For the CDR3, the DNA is TGTGCCAGCAGTTTACCCTTGGGGCAGTTAAACATTCAGTACTTC. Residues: CASSLPLGQLNIQYF.

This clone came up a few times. The DNA of the CDR3 is TGTGCCAGCAGTGGCCGGGACACAGATTCTCTACGCAAGTACTTC. Translation gives CASSGRDTDSLRKYF. The chain employs TRBV6-1 and TRBJ2-7, with D maybe TRBD1 (6 bases). This CDR3 contains 15 residues. Germline assignment: CDR1 MNHNS and CDR2 SASEGT. Trimming shortened V by 4 bases and J by 11 bases, and 24 bases separated the two germline ends.

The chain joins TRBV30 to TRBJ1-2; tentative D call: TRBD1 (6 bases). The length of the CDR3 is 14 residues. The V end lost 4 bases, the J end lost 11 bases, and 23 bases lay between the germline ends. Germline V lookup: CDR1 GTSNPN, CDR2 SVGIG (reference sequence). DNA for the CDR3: TGTGCCTGGAACCTACCCAGGGGCCCCGTGTTATACACCTTC. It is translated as CAWNLPRGPVLYTF.

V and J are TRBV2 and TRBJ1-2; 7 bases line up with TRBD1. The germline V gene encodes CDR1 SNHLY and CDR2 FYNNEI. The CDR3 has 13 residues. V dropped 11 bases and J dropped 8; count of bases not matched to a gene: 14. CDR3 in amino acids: CASRRGPSSGYTF. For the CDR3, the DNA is TGTGCCTCAAGAAGGGGGCCCTCTAGCGGCTACACCTTC.

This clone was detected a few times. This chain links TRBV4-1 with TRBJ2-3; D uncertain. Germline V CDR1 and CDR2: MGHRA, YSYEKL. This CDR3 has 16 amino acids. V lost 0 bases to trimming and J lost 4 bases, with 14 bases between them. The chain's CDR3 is CASSQEYRMAADTQYF. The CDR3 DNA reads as TGCGCCAGCAGCCAAGAATATCGGATGGCCGCAGATACGCAGTATTTT.

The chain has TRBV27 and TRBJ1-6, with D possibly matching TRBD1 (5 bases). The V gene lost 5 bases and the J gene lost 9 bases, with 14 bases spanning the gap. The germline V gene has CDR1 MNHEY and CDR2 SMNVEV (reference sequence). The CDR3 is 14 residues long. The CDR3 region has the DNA TGTGCCAGCAGTCCCCATTGGGGGAGTTCACCCCTCCACTTT. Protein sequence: CASSPHWGSSPLHF.

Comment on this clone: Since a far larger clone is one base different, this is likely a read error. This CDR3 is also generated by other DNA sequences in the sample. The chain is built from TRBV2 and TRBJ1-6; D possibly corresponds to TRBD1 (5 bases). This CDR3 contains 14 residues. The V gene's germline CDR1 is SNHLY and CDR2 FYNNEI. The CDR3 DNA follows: TGCGCCAGCAGTTTGCGACAGACAAATTCACCCCTCCACTTT. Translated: CASSLRQTNSPLHF.

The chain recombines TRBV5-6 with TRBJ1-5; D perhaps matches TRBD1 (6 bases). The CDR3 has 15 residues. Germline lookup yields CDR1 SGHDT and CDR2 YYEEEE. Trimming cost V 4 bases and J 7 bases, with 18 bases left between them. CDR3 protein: CASSQMLTGEQPQHF. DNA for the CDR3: TGTGCCAGCAGCCAGATGCTGACAGGCGAGCAGCCCCAGCATTTT.

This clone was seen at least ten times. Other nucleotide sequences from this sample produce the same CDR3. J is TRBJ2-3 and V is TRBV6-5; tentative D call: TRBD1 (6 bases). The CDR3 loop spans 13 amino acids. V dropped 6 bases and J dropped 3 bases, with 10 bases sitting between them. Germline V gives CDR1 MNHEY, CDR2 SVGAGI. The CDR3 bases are TGTGCCAGCAGACTACAGGGTACAGATACGCAGTATTTT. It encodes CASRLQGTDTQYF.

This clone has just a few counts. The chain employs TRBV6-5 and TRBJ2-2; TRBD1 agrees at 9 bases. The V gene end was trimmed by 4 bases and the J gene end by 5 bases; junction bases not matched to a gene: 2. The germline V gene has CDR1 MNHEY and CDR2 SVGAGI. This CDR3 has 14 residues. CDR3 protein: CASSWGQGTGELFF. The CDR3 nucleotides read TGTGCCAGCAGTTGGGGACAGGGAACCGGGGAGCTGTTTTTT.

Written as DNA, the CDR3 is TGTGCCAGCAGTTTGATCGCATATAACTATGGCTACACCTTC. It specifies CASSLIAYNYGYTF. V is TRBV28 and J is TRBJ1-2; D uncertain. Germline V gives CDR1 MDHEN, CDR2 SYDVKM. Between the trimmed V and J ends, which lost 3 bases and 1 base, there was a span of 9 bases. This CDR3 contains 14 residues.

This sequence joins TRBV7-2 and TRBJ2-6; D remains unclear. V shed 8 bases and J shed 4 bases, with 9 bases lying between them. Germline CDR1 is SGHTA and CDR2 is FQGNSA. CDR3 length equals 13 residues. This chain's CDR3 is CASGLGGANVLTF. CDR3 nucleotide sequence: TGTGCCAGCGGCCTGGGAGGGGCCAACGTCCTGACTTTC.

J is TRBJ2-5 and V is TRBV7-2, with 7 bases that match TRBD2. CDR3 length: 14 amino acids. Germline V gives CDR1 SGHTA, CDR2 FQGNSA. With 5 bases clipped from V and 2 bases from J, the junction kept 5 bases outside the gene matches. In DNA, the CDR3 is TGTGCCAGCAGCGCAACTAGCGATCAAGAGACCCAGTACTTC. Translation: CASSATSDQETQYF.

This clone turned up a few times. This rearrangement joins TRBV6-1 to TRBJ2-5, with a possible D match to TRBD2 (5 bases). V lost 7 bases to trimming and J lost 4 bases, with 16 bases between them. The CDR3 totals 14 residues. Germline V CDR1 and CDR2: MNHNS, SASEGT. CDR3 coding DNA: TGTGCCAGCACCCCAGGAGGCAGTTTAGAGACCCAGTACTTC. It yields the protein CASTPGGSLETQYF.

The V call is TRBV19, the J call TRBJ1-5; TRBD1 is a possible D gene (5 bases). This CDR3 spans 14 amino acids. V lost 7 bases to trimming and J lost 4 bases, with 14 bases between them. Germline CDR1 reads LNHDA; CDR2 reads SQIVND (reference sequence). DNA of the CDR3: TGTGCCAGTAAGGTTGGGGCAGTAAATCAGCCCCAGCATTTT. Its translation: CASKVGAVNQPQHF.

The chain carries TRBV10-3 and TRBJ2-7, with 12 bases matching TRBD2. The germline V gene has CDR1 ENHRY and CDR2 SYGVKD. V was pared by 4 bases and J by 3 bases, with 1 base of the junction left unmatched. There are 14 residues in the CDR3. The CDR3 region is CAISGTSGDYEQYF. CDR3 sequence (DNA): TGTGCCATCAGTGGGACTAGCGGGGACTACGAGCAGTACTTC.

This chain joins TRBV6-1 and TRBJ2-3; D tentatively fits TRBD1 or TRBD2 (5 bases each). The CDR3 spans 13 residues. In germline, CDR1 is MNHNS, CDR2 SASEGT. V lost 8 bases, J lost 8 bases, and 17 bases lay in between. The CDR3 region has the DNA TGTGCCAGCGAGCCGGGACCCCCCAGTACGCAGTATTTT. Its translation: CASEPGPPSTQYF.